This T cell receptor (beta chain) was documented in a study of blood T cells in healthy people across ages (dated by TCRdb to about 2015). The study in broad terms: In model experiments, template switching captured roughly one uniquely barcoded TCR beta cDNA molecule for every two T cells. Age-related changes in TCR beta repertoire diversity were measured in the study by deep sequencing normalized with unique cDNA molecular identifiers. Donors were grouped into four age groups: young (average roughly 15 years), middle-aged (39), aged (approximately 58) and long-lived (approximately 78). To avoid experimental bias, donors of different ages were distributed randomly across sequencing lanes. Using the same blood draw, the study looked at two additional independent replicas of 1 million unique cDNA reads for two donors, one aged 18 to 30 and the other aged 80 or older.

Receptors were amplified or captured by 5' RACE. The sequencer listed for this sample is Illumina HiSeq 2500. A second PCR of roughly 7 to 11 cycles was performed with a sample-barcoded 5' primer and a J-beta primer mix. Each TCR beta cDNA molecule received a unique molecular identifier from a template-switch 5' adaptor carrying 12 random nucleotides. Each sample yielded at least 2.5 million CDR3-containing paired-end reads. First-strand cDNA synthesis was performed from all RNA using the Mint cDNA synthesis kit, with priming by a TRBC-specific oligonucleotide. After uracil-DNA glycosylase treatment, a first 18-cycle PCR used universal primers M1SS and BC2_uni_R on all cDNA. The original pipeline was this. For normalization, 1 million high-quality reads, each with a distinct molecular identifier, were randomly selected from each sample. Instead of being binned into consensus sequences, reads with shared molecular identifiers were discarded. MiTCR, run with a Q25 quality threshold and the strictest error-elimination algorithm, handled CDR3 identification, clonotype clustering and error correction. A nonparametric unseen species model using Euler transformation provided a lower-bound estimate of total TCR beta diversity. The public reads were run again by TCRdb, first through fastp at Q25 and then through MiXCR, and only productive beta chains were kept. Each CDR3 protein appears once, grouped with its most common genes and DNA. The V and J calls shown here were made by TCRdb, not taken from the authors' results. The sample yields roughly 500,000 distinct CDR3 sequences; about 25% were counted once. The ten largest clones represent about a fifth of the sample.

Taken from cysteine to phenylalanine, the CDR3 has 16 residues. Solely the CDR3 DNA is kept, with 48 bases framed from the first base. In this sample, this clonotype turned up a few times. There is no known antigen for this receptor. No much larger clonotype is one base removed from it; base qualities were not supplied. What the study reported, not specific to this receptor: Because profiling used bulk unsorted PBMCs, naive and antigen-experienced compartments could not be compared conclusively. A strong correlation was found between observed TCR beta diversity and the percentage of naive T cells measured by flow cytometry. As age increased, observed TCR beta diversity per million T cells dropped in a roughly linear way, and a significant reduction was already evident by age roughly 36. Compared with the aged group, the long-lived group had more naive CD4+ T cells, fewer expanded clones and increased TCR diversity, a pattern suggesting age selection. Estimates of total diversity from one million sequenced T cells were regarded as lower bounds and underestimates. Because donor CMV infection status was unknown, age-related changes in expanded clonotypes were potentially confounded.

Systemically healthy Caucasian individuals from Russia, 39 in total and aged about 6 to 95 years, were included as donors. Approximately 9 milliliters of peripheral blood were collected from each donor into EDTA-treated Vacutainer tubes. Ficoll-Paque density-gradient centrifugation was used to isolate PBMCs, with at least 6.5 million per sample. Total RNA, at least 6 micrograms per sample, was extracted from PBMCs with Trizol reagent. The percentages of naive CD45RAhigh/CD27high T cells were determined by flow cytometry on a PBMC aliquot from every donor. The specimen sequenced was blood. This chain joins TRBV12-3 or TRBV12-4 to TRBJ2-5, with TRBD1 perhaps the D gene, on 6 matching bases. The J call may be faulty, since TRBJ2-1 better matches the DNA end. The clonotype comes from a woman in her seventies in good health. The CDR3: CASSPGGGQVVNEQFF. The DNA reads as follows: TGTGCCAGCAGCCCGGGTGGGGGCCAGGTGGTTAATGAGCAGTTCTTC.